One T cell receptor beta chain is described in this entry. Its antigen is as yet unknown. The sample comes from a study of shared clonotypes between healthy human individuals. Study-wide results and limits: Represented genetic and exposure-history diversity was restricted by having few donors. Blood was the only sampled material, and tissue repertoires likely differ. The study found lower generation probabilities in non-shared clonotypes than in those shared by all four donors.

Clones were read by immunoSEQ multiplex PCR, and TCRdb kept only the in-frame ones, dropping some. The sample consists of around 2.1 million clones, about 92% of them appearing once. It was CD45RO-negative cells, positively selected for CCR7, that made up naive CD8 cells, with terminally differentiated effector memory CD45RA+ cells excluded. Unmatched junction bases numbered 7, after V lost 3 bases and J lost 0 bases. There are 17 residues in the CDR3. Germline V gene lookup returns CDR1 SGDLS and CDR2 YYNGEE. Sequenced: naive CD8+ T cells from PBMCs. The origin of this receptor is a young man in good health. Some clones in this sample may be carry-over from other donors' samples. The V and J genes are TRBV9 and TRBJ2-1, with 9 bases identical to TRBD2. The CDR3 nucleotides are TGTGCCAGCAGCGCATACATAGCGGGAGCCTCCTACAATGAGCAGTTCTTC. It specifies CASSAYIAGASYNEQFF. Supplemented by reference TRBV9 and TRBJ2-1, the full variable domain reads DSGVTQTPKHLITATGQRVTLRCSPRSGDLSVYWYQQSLDQGLQFLIQYYNGEERAKGNILERFSAQQFPDLHSELNLSSLELGDSALYFCASSAYIAGASYNEQFFGPGTRLTVL.